This entry describes one T cell receptor (beta chain). The data are from a study of cytomegalovirus exposure and HLA in healthy donors. The study ran its PCR with 60 Vbeta and 13 Jbeta primers. The protocol was immunoSEQ multiplex PCR, while the TCRdb copy is restricted to in-frame clones and leaves out a portion. The sample has some 120,000 clones; approximately 80% are singletons. Germline CDR1 reads LNHDA; CDR2 reads SQIVND (reference sequence). This CDR3 comprises 13 residues. V was cut by 4 bases and J by 8 bases, with 12 bases left in between. The rearrangement joins TRBV19 to TRBJ1-3; TRBD1 might be the D (6 bases). The TCR sequence derives from a woman between 40 and 55 years old in good health and CMV-seropositive. The sample consisted of PBMCs. CDR3 amino acids: CASSRGGVDTIYF. CDR3 nucleotide sequence: TGTGCCAGTAGTAGAGGGGGAGTCGACACCATATATTTT.